The source of this TCR beta chain is a study of blood T cell repertoires in COVID-19. About the study: Whether acute or convalescent, the COVID-19 samples came from the United States, Italy and Spain.

In germline, CDR1 is SNHLY, CDR2 FYNNEI. J gave up 5 bases and V 6 bases, and 3 bases lay outside the gene matches. There are 14 residues in the CDR3. Recruitment covered under 25 US areas and drew participants whose ages spanned about 18 to 90 years. The repertoire was sequenced with immunoSEQ multiplex PCR; TCRdb's copy has only in-frame clones and lacks some. This sample has about 320,000 clones, with 85% found just once. The TCR originated in a woman aged 25-40 years who had been exposed to COVID-19. V and J are TRBV2 and TRBJ1-5; 11 nucleotides agree with TRBD1. Sequenced: PBMCs or T cells enriched from blood (not recorded which). This chain's CDR3 is CASSSGQGDQPQHF. The DNA for the CDR3 is TGTGCCAGCAGCTCGGGACAGGGGGATCAGCCCCAGCATTTT.